This passage covers 32 T cell receptor beta chains from one sample sequenced in a study of T cells in Graves' hyperthyroidism and ophthalmopathy. TCR beta CDR3 sequences were amplified from RNA transcripts. The HTBI primer set drove a first-round RT-PCR of the TCR CDR3. Via MiXCR, TCRdb re-called the multiplex PCR reads, giving one row per CDR3 protein. The sample has about 640,000 distinct CDR3 sequences, around 20% seen once. Material: blood. These receptors were collected from a man aged 25 to 40 with Graves' ophthalmopathy.

The chain links TRBV14 to TRBJ2-7; 10 nucleotides agree with TRBD1. Germline CDR1 is SGHDN and CDR2 is FVKESK. This CDR3 spans 16 amino acids. V was clipped by 0 bases and J by 4 bases; unmatched bases: 6. Here the CDR3 DNA reads TGTGCCAGCAGCCAAGACCCAGGGACAGGGGTTTACGAGCAGTACTTC. Translating gives CASSQDPGTGVYEQYF.

The gene calls are TRBV3-1 and TRBJ1-2; D gene uncertain. Trimming stripped 3 bases from V and 4 bases from J, with 9 bases between. CDR1 is LGHDT, CDR2 YNNKEL, per germline (reference sequence). This CDR3 region has 13 residues. CDR3 sequence: CASSQRSTYGYTF. The CDR3 coding sequence is TGTGCCAGCAGCCAGAGGAGCACCTATGGCTACACCTTC.

There are a few counts of this clonotype. J is TRBJ2-5 and V is TRBV28, with D hard to call. This CDR3 region has 15 residues. Trimming removed 6 bases at V and 2 bases at J, with 16 bases between. Germline V gives CDR1 MDHEN, CDR2 SYDVKM. The CDR3 reads CASRSQVFLQETQYF. As DNA, the CDR3 is TGTGCCAGCAGATCTCAGGTTTTTCTGCAAGAGACCCAGTACTTC.

This clonotype was counted at least ten times. V and J are TRBV2 and TRBJ2-7; TRBD2 is a possible D gene (6 bases). Deletions cut 1 base from V and 2 bases from J, with 6 bases between. This CDR3 comprises 13 residues. The germline gives CDR1 SNHLY, CDR2 FYNNEI. For the CDR3, the DNA is TGTGCCAGCAGTGAAGGGACTACCTACGAGCAGTACTTC. Protein: CASSEGTTYEQYF.

This clonotype was detected many times. The V and J genes are TRBV11-2 and TRBJ2-7; 7 bases line up with TRBD2. The CDR3 is made up of 18 amino acids. Losses at the gene ends were 6 bases for V and 2 bases for J; bases not matched to a gene: 19. The germline gives CDR1 SGHAT, CDR2 FQNNGV. CDR3 sequence: CASSLWGGRLPTPYEQYF. The CDR3 DNA reads TGTGCCAGCAGTCTCTGGGGGGGGAGACTACCTACGCCCTACGAGCAGTACTTC.

The chain combines TRBV18 with TRBJ2-7, with 8 bases that match TRBD1. Germline assignment: CDR1 KGHSH and CDR2 LQKENI. This CDR3 spans 16 amino acids. Trimming took 4 bases from V and 4 from J; bases not matched to a gene: 12. CDR3 DNA sequence: TGTGCCAGCTCACGCACGACAGGGGCCTCGGGGTACGAGCAGTACTTC. Protein product: CASSRTTGASGYEQYF.

This clonotype was detected many times. The J gene is TRBJ2-7, the V gene TRBV11-2; 7 nucleotides match TRBD2. The CDR3 has 16 residues. The junction had 8 bases not matched to a gene; V was cut back by 0 bases and J by 3 bases. Germline V gene data show CDR1 as SGHAT and CDR2 as FQNNGV. The chain's CDR3 is CASSLDGAGVGYEQYF. CDR3 nucleotide sequence: TGTGCCAGCAGCTTAGATGGGGCGGGAGTTGGCTACGAGCAGTACTTC.

V and J are TRBV20-1 and TRBJ1-6, with a possible D match to TRBD1 (5 bases). The CDR3 totals 15 residues. CDR1 and CDR2 (germline): DFQATT, SNEGSKA (reference sequence). Trimming pared 3 bases from V and 15 bases from J, leaving 24 bases between. The CDR3 here is CSAREVRDAFGLLHF. The CDR3 DNA is TGCAGTGCTAGGGAGGTACGGGACGCGTTCGGGCTCCTCCACTTT.

Only a few counts were recorded for this clonotype. The V and J genes are TRBV11-2 and TRBJ1-2; possible D gene TRBD1, 5 bases. Germline V lookup: CDR1 SGHAT, CDR2 FQNNGV. Trimming shortened V by 1 base and J by 7 bases, and 13 bases separated the two germline ends. CDR3 length: 14 residues. CDR3 in DNA: TGTGCCAGCAGCTTAGGTCTCCAGGGAGCTGGCTACACCTTC. Translation: CASSLGLQGAGYTF.

This clonotype has only a few counts. This chain joins TRBV9 and TRBJ2-4; 11 nucleotides line up with TRBD2. The CDR3 extends over 15 amino acids. Germline V gives CDR1 SGDLS, CDR2 YYNGEE. V lost 3 bases, J lost 6 bases, and 5 bases stayed unmatched. In DNA form, the CDR3 reads TGTGCCAGCAGCGGGCCCACTAGCGGGAGAAACATTCAGTACTTC. This codes for CASSGPTSGRNIQYF. The full variable domain, its missing parts supplied by reference TRBV9 and TRBJ2-4, is DSGVTQTPKHLITATGQRVTLRCSPRSGDLSVYWYQQSLDQGLQFLIQYYNGEERAKGNILERFSAQQFPDLHSELNLSSLELGDSALYFCASSGPTSGRNIQYFGAGTRLSVL.

This clonotype was observed a handful of times. The V gene is TRBV29-1, the J gene TRBJ1-1; tentative D call: TRBD1 (5 bases). V was shortened by 4 bases and J by 3 bases, with 15 bases between the two germline ends. Per the germline V gene, CDR1 is SQVTM and CDR2 is ANQGSEA. CDR3 length: 14 amino acids. The CDR3 spells CSVARDGSYTEAFF. The CDR3 DNA follows: TGCAGCGTTGCCCGGGACGGCTCATACACTGAAGCTTTCTTT.

As regards this clonotype: This sequence may be a read error, since a much larger clone differs from it by one base. The chain recombines TRBV7-8 with TRBJ2-1; D unresolved. The CDR3 consists of 12 residues. Trimming took off 2 bases at V and 11 bases at J, with 10 bases between the two ends. Germline loops: CDR1 SGHVS, CDR2 FQNEAQ. The CDR3 DNA is TGTGCCAGCAGCTTAACACTAAGGAAGCAGTTCTTC. This translates into CASSLTLRKQFF.

This clonotype was recorded at least ten times. The chain employs TRBV28 and TRBJ2-1, with 7 bases matching TRBD1. The CDR3 sequence is 14 residues long. V lost 4 bases, J lost 5 bases, and 5 bases stayed unmatched. CDR1 and CDR2 (germline): MDHEN, SYDVKM. For the CDR3, the DNA is TGTGCCAGCAGTTACAACAGGGGAAACAATGAGCAGTTCTTC. Residues: CASSYNRGNNEQFF.

The chain couples TRBV29-1 to TRBJ2-3; 9 bases agree with TRBD1. CDR3 size: 13 residues. The trim removed 4 bases at V and 5 bases at J, leaving 4 bases unmatched. Germline-derived CDR1 and CDR2 are SQVTM and ANQGSEA. CDR3 region: CSVAQGAGDTQYF. The CDR3 region has the DNA TGCAGCGTTGCACAGGGGGCGGGAGATACGCAGTATTTT.

The rearrangement uses TRBV2 and TRBJ2-7, with 10 bases fitting TRBD2. The germline CDR1 and CDR2 sequences are SNHLY and FYNNEI. The CDR3 is 13 amino acids. V was clipped by 7 bases and J by 3 bases; unmatched bases: 3. Here the CDR3 DNA reads TGTGCCAGCAACCCTAGCGGGGGCTACGAGCAGTACTTC. Translated, it gives CASNPSGGYEQYF.

The genes are TRBV28 and TRBJ2-3; D might be TRBD2 (7 bases). The CDR3 spans 15 residues. The germline V gene has CDR1 MDHEN and CDR2 SYDVKM. V was cut by 7 bases and J by 4 bases, with 18 bases left in between. CDR3 loop: CASKWGGRYADTQYF. Written as DNA, the CDR3 is TGTGCCAGCAAGTGGGGGGGGCGTTATGCAGATACGCAGTATTTT.

This clonotype has at least ten counts. The chain has TRBV11-2 and TRBJ2-1; 10 nucleotides line up with TRBD2. With V trimmed by 5 bases and J by 14 bases, 12 bases remained unmatched. Germline CDR1 is SGHAT and CDR2 is FQNNGV. The CDR3 length is 14 residues. The CDR3 nucleotides read TGTGCCAGCAGCAGCTTCCGAAAGCGGGAGGGGGAGTTCTTC. Residues: CASSSFRKREGEFF.

This chain joins TRBV30 and TRBJ2-7; D could derive from TRBD1 or TRBD2 (5 bases each). The V gene lost 5 bases and the J gene lost 0 bases, with 11 bases spanning the gap. The CDR3 runs 13 residues. Per the germline V gene, CDR1 is GTSNPN and CDR2 is SVGIG (reference sequence). The CDR3 protein is CAWGDGSSYEQYF. CDR3 bases: TGTGCCTGGGGGGACGGTAGCTCCTACGAGCAGTACTTC.

This clonotype was counted between two and nine times. The chain has TRBV12-3 or TRBV12-4 and TRBJ1-1; unclear D gene. There are 13 residues in the CDR3. The V end lost 6 bases, the J end lost 6 bases, and 14 bases lay between the germline ends. The CDR3 spells CASSRGLGAEAFF. Here the CDR3 DNA reads TGTGCCAGCAGCCGTGGCCTTGGGGCTGAAGCTTTCTTT.

V usage is TRBV7-9 and J usage is TRBJ2-4, with 12 positions matching TRBD2. Germline assignment: CDR1 SEHNR and CDR2 FQNEAQ (reference sequence). This CDR3 is built from 16 residues. V shed 5 bases and J 6 bases; nucleotides not matched to a gene: 8. The CDR3 here is CASSPSPGLAGNIQYF. In DNA form, the CDR3 reads TGTGCCAGCAGCCCCTCCCCGGGACTAGCGGGAAACATTCAGTACTTC.

The CDR3: CASSPSTNTYEQYF. The CDR3 DNA reads as TGTGCCAGCAGTCCCTCGACAAATACCTACGAGCAGTACTTC. This rearrangement joins TRBV28 to TRBJ2-7; D remains ambiguous. The germline V and J ends were trimmed by 5 bases and 2 bases, with 13 bases remaining between them. The V gene's germline CDR1 is MDHEN and CDR2 SYDVKM. This CDR3 region has 14 residues. The variable domain in full, with the rest retrieved from reference TRBV28 and TRBJ2-7, is DVKVTQSSRYLVKRTGEKVFLECVQDMDHENMFWYRQDPGLGLRLIYFSYDVKMKEKGDIPEGYSVSREKKERFSLILESASTNQTSMYLCASSPSTNTYEQYFGPGTRLTVT.

J is TRBJ2-7 and V is TRBV7-9; a weak D match, TRBD2 (5 bases). CDR1 is SEHNR, CDR2 FQNEAQ, per germline (reference sequence). Trimming stripped 0 bases from V and 3 bases from J, with 12 bases between. The CDR3 has 15 amino acids. The CDR3 sequence is CASSLAAPGNYEQYF. Written as DNA, the CDR3 is TGTGCCAGCAGCTTAGCGGCGCCGGGGAACTACGAGCAGTACTTC.

This clonotype was observed at least ten times. V is TRBV6-1 and J is TRBJ1-5; tentative D call: TRBD1 (5 bases). The CDR3 is 15 residues long. V was pared by 0 bases and J by 5 bases, with 11 bases between. In germline, CDR1 is MNHNS, CDR2 SASEGT. CDR3 DNA sequence: TGTGCCAGCAGTGAAGCGCTGGGGCTGTATCAGCCCCAGCATTTT. It encodes CASSEALGLYQPQHF.

The CDR3 reads CASSLNGDNEQFF. CDR3 in DNA: TGTGCCAGCAGTTTAAACGGGGACAATGAGCAGTTCTTC. V usage is TRBV27 and J usage is TRBJ2-1, with D perhaps matching TRBD2 (5 bases). Germline assignment: CDR1 MNHEY and CDR2 SMNVEV (reference sequence). Trimming removed 2 bases at V and 5 bases at J, with 7 bases between. The CDR3 has 13 amino acids.

This clonotype was seen a few times. The CDR3 sequence: CAGRTGGENTEAFF. The DNA of the CDR3 is TGTGCCGGCCGGACAGGGGGGGAGAACACTGAAGCTTTCTTT. The chain combines TRBV30 with TRBJ1-1; 10 nucleotides line up with TRBD1. This CDR3 region has 14 residues. CDR1 and CDR2 from the germline V gene are GTSNPN and SVGIG (reference sequence). The junction had 7 bases not matched to a gene; V was cut back by 8 bases and J by 1 base.

This clonotype was observed a handful of times. Written as DNA, the CDR3 is TGTGCCAGCCAGGACAGTAGCACAGATACGCAGTATTTT. Translation: CASQDSSTDTQYF. V gene TRBV10-3 combines with J gene TRBJ2-3; the D gene is possibly TRBD1 (6 bases). Germline V gene lookup returns CDR1 ENHRY and CDR2 SYGVKD. V lost 10 bases and J lost 0, with 11 bases in between. The CDR3 consists of 13 residues.

The CDR3 spells CSVRSRAGVLGNEQFF. Written as DNA, the CDR3 is TGCAGCGTCCGTTCACGGGCGGGAGTTCTGGGCAATGAGCAGTTCTTC. The genes are TRBV29-1 and TRBJ2-1; TRBD2 matches at 7 bases. The CDR3 totals 16 residues. V lost 6 bases, J lost 6 bases, and 17 bases stayed unmatched. CDR1 and CDR2 (germline): SQVTM, ANQGSEA.

In its sample, this clonotype was seen many times. This rearrangement joins TRBV7-2 to TRBJ2-7; 8 positions match TRBD1. The germline gives CDR1 SGHTA, CDR2 FQGNSA. CDR3 length: 14 residues. The V gene end was trimmed by 1 base and the J gene end by 4 bases; junction bases not matched to a gene: 3. The CDR3 bases are TGTGCCAGCAGCTTAGACAGGGGGATTTACGAGCAGTACTTC. Protein sequence: CASSLDRGIYEQYF.

The CDR3 protein is CASRSTGFGSPLHF. Here the CDR3 DNA reads TGTGCCAGCAGGTCCACAGGATTTGGTTCACCCCTCCACTTT. V usage is TRBV2 and J usage is TRBJ1-6, with a possible D match to TRBD1 (5 bases). The ends were cut back, 6 bases at V and 9 bases at J, with 15 bases in the middle. The CDR3 is 14 residues long. Germline V CDR1 and CDR2: SNHLY, FYNNEI.

In this sample, this clonotype turned up many times. This sequence joins TRBV7-3 and TRBJ1-1; D is possibly TRBD1 (5 bases). Looked up from germline, CDR1 is SGHTA and CDR2 is FQGTGA. The CDR3 has 15 residues. V was trimmed by 0 bases and J by 1 base, leaving 9 bases between them. CDR3 region: CASSLTGAGNTEAFF. The CDR3 DNA follows: TGTGCCAGCAGCTTAACTGGGGCTGGGAACACTGAAGCTTTCTTT.

This rearrangement joins TRBV7-8 to TRBJ2-3; D might be TRBD2 (5 bases). CDR1 is SGHVS and CDR2 is FQNEAQ in the germline V gene. This CDR3 is 15 amino acids long. V lost 4 bases, J lost 0 bases, and 11 bases lay in between. CDR3 bases: TGTGCCAGCAGCTACGGACTTTCTAGCACAGATACGCAGTATTTT. The encoded protein is CASSYGLSSTDTQYF.

This chain joins TRBV30 and TRBJ2-7; TRBD2 is a possible D gene (6 bases). The CDR3 extends over 16 amino acids. V was cut by 0 bases and J by 3 bases, with 18 bases left in between. CDR1 is GTSNPN and CDR2 is SVGIG in the germline V gene (reference sequence). CDR3 bases: TGTGCCTGGAGTGTACTGGGACTGGGGTCCTTCTACGAGCAGTACTTC. Translation gives CAWSVLGLGSFYEQYF.